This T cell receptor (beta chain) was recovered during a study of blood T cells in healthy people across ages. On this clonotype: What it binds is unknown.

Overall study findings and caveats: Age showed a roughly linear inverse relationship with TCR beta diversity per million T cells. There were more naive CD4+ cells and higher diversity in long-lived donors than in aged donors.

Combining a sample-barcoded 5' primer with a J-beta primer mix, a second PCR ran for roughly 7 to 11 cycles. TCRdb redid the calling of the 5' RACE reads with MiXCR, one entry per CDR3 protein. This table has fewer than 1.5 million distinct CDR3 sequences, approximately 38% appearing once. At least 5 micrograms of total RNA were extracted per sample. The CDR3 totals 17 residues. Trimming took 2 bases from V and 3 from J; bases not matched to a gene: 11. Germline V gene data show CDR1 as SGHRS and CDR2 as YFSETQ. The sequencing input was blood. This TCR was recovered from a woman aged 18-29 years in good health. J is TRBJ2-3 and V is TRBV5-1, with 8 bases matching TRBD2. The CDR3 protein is CASSLTSGSKRTDTQYF. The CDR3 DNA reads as TGCGCCAGCAGCTTAACTAGCGGTTCCAAACGTACAGATACGCAGTATTTT.